This TCR beta chain is drawn from a study of blood T cell repertoires in COVID-19. At the level of the study: T cells, B-cell-depleted T cells, or PBMCs provided the cDNA or gDNA that served as material.

Assay used: immunoSEQ multiplex PCR; TCRdb lists only in-frame clones, some missing. The table lists 90,000 or so clones, about nine tenths of them singletons, with about 4.9% in the top ten. Note on this clone: At one boundary the junction diverges from the germline segment, which might be a read error.

Seattle patient enrollment occurred during active infection, with longitudinal follow-up thereafter. The germline CDR1 and CDR2 sequences are MDHEN and SYDVKM. This CDR3 comprises 13 residues. Sequenced: peripheral blood. This receptor was obtained from a man aged 60 to 69 with COVID-19, enrolled during active disease. This rearrangement joins TRBV28 to TRBJ1-6, with a tentative D call TRBD1 (5 bases). CDR3 DNA: TGTGCCAGCAGTTTATCCCGGGGACTGATGCCCCGATTT. Translating it yields CASSLSRGLMPRF.